This TCR beta chain was profiled in a study of long-term antiretroviral therapy in people with HIV. Version v3.0 of the immunoSEQ assay ran at survey level. Target depth was roughly 40,000-55,000 T-cell genomes per sample. Clones were sequenced by immunoSEQ multiplex PCR, and TCRdb holds only the in-frame ones, with some missing. The sample lists tens of thousands of clones, about 83% occurring once. Concerning this clone itself: Its antigen remains unknown.

Researchers secured at least one pre-ART and at least two post-ART PBMC samples from each donor. Study observations and caveats: Versus controls, repertoires in people with HIV had narrower CDR3 length ranges.

The germline V gene encodes CDR1 SGHTA and CDR2 FQGNSA. The CDR3 sequence is 18 residues long. V lost 4 bases, J lost 3 bases, and 18 bases stayed unmatched. The receptor's source is a middle-aged man with HIV. The chain links TRBV7-2 to TRBJ2-7; TRBD2 matches 7 bases. The sample in question was unsorted PBMCs, obtained 4.7 to 5 years after starting antiretroviral therapy. In DNA form, the CDR3 reads TGTGCCAGCAGCTCAATACCACCTGGGAGGGGCAGTCGCTACGAGCAGTACTTC. Translated, it gives CASSSIPPGRGSRYEQYF.